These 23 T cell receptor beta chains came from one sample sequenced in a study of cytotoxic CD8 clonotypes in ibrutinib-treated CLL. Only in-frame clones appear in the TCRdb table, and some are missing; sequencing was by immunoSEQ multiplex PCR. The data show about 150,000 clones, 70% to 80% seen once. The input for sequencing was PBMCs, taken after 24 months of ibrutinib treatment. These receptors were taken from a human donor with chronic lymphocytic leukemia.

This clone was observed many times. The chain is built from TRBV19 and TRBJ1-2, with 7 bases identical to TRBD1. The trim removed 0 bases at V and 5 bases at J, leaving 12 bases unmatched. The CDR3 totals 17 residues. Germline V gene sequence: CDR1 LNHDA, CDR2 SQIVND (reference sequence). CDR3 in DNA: TGTGCCAGTAGTATAGATAGGTTCGGACAGGAAAATTATGGCTACACCTTC. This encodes CASSIDRFGQENYGYTF.

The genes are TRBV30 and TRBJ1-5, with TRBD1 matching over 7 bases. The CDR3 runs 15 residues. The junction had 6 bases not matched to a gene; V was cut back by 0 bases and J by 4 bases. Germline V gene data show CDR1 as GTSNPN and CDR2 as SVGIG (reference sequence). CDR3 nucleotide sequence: TGTGCCTGGAGTGTAGGCAGGGGGTTTAATCAGCCCCAGCATTTT. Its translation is CAWSVGRGFNQPQHF.

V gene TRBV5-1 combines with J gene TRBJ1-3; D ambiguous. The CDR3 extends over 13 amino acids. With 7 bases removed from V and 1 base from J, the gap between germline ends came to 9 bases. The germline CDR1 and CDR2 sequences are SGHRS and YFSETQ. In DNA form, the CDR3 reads TGCGCCAGCTCTGAAGGATCTGGAAACACCATATATTTT. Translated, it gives CASSEGSGNTIYF.

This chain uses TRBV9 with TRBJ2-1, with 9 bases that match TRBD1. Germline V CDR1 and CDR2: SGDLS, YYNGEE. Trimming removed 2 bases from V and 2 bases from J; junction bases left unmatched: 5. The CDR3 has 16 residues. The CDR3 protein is CASSVDRGSPYNEQFF. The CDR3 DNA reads TGTGCCAGCAGCGTCGACAGGGGGTCCCCCTACAATGAGCAGTTCTTC.

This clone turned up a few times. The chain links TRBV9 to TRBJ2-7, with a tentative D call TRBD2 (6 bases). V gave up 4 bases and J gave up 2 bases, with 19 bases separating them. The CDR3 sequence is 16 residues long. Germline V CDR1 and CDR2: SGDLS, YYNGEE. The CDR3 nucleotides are TGTGCCAGCAGCCCACCCGGCGGGGCCGGGGCCTACGAGCAGTACTTC. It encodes CASSPPGGAGAYEQYF.

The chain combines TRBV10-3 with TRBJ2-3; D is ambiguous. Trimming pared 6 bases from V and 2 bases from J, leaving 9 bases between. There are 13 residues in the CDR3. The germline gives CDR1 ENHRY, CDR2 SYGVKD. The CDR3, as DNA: TGTGCCATCAGCGCCCCTCCCACAGATACGCAGTATTTT. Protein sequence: CAISAPPTDTQYF.

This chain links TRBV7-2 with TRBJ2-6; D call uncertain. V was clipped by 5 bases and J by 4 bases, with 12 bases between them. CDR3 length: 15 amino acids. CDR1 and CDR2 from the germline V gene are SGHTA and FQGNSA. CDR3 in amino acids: CASSPQFAGANVLTF. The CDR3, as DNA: TGTGCCAGCAGCCCGCAGTTTGCGGGGGCCAACGTCCTGACTTTC.

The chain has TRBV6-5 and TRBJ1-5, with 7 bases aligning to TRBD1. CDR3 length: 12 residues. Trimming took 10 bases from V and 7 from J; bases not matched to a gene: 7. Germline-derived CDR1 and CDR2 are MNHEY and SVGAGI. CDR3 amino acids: CATRQGGQPQHF. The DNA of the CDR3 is TGTGCCACCCGACAGGGCGGCCAGCCCCAGCATTTT.

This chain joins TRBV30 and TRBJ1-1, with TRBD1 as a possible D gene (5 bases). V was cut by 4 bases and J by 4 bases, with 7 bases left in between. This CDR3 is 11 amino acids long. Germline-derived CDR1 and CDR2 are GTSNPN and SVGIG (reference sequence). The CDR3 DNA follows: TGTGCCTGGAAGGGGTTCACTGAAGCTTTCTTT. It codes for CAWKGFTEAFF.

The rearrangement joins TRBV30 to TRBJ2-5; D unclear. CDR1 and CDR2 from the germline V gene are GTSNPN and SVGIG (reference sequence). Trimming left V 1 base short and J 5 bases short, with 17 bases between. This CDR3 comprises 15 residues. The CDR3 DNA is TGTGCCTGGAGTGGTGGAGCCCTTTCACTGGAGACCCAGTACTTC. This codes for CAWSGGALSLETQYF. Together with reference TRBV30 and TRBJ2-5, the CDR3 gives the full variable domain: SQTIHQWPATLVQPVGSPLSLECTVEGTSNPNLYWYRQAAGRGLQLLFYSVGIGQISSEVPQNLSASRPQDRQFILSSKKLLLSDSGFYLCAWSGGALSLETQYFGPGTRLLVL.

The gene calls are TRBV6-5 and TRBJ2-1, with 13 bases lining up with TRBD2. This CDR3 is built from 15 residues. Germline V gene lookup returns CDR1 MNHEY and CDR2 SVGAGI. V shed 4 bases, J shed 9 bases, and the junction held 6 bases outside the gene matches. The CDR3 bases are TGTGCCAGCAGTTTAGGGACTAGCGGGATTGGTGAGCAGTTCTTC. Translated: CASSLGTSGIGEQFF.

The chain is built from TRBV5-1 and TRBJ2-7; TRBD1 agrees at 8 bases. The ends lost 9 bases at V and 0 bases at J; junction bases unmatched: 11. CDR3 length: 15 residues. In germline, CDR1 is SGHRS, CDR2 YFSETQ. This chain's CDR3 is CATGQGTPNSYEQYF. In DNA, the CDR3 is TGCGCCACCGGACAGGGAACGCCCAACTCCTACGAGCAGTACTTC.

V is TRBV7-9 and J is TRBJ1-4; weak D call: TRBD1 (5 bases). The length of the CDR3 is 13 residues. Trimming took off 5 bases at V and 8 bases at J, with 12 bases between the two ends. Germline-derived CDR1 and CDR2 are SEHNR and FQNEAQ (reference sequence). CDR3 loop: CASSPSGGEKLFF. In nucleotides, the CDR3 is TGTGCCAGCAGCCCCTCCGGGGGGGAAAAACTGTTTTTT.

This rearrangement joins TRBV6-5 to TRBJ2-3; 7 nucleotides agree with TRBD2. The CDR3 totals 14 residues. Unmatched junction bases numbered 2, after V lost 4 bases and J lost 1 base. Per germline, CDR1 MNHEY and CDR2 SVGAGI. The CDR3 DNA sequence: TGTGCCAGCAGTTGGGGGGGACGCACAGATACGCAGTATTTT. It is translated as CASSWGGRTDTQYF.

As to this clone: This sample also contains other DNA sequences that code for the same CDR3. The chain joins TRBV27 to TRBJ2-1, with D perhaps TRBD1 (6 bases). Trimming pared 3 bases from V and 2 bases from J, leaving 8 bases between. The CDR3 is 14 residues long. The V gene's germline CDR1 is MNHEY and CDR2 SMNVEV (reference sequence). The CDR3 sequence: CASSFGTTYNEQFF. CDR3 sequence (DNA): TGTGCCAGCAGTTTCGGGACAACCTACAATGAGCAGTTCTTC.

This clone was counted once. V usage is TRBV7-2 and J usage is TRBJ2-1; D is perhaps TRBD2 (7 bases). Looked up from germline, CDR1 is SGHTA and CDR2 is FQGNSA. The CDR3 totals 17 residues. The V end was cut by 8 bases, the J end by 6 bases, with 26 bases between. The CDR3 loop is CASRTPRGLAVFNEQFF. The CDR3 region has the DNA TGTGCCAGCCGAACTCCCCGGGGGCTAGCGGTGTTCAATGAGCAGTTCTTC. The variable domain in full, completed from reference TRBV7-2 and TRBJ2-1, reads GAGVSQSPSNKVTEKGKDVELRCDPISGHTALYWYRQSLGQGLEFLIYFQGNSAPDKSGLPSDRFSAERTGGSVSTLTIQRTQQEDSAVYLCASRTPRGLAVFNEQFFGPGTRLTVL.

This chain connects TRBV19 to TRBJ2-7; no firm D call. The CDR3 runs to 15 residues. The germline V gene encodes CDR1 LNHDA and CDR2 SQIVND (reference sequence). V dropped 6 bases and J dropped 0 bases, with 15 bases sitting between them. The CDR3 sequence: CASSLAGQNSYEQYF. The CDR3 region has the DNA TGTGCCAGTAGCCTCGCTGGGCAGAACTCCTACGAGCAGTACTTC.

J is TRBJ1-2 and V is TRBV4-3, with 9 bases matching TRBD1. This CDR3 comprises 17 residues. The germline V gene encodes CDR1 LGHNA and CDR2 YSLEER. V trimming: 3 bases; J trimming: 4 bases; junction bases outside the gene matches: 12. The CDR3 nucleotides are TGCGCCAGCAGCCACGCCGGGACAGGGCTACACTTCTATGGCTACACCTTC. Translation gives CASSHAGTGLHFYGYTF.

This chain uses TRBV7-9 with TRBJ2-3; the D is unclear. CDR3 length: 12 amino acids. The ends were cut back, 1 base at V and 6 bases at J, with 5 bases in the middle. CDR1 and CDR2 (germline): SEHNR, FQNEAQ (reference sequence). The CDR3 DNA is TGTGCCAGCAGCTTAGTGGTTGATACGCAGTATTTT. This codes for CASSLVVDTQYF.

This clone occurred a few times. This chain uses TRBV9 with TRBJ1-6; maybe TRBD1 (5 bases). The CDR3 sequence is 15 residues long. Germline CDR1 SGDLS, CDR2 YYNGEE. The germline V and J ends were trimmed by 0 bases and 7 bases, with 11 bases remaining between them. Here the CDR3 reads CASSVAGEENSPLHF. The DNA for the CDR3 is TGTGCCAGCAGCGTAGCGGGGGAGGAAAATTCACCCCTCCACTTT.

CDR3 loop: CASSKGQGDTDTQYF. The CDR3, as DNA: TGTGCCAGTAGTAAGGGACAGGGGGATACAGATACGCAGTATTTT. The genes are TRBV19 and TRBJ2-3; TRBD1 aligns across 11 bases. Germline CDR1 is LNHDA and CDR2 is SQIVND (reference sequence). The CDR3 covers 15 residues. V shed 4 bases and J 3 bases; nucleotides not matched to a gene: 3.

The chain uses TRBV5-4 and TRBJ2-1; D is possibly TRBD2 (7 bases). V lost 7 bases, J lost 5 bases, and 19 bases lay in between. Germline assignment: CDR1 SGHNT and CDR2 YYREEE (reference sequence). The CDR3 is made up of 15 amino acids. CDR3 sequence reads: CASREGGGADNEQFF. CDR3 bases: TGTGCCAGCCGAGAAGGAGGGGGGGCGGACAATGAGCAGTTCTTC.

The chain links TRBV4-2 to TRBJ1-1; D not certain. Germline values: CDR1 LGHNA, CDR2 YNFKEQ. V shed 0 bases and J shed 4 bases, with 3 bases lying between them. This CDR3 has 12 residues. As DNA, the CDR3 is TGTGCCAGCAGCCAAGATGGCACTGAAGCTTTCTTT. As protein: CASSQDGTEAFF.